The next 26 T cell receptor beta chains were all read from a single sample in a study of cytomegalovirus exposure and HLA in healthy donors. The PCR had 60 Vbeta and 13 Jbeta primers. Clones were sequenced by immunoSEQ multiplex PCR, and TCRdb holds only the in-frame ones, with some missing. The table shows 110,000 to 150,000 clones, with 68% occurring only once. Sequenced input: PBMCs. These receptor sequences come from a man between 60 and 75 years old in good health and CMV-seronegative.

V usage is TRBV11-3 and J usage is TRBJ2-1, with 12 bases fitting TRBD1. The CDR3 length is 18 residues. V shed 1 base, J shed 3 bases, and the junction held 7 bases outside the gene matches. Germline CDR1 reads SGHNT; CDR2 reads YENEEA. Here the CDR3 reads CASSLGDRGLAYYNEQFF. CDR3 DNA: TGTGCCAGCAGCTTAGGGGACAGGGGGCTTGCCTACTACAATGAGCAGTTCTTC.

The V call is TRBV5-1, the J call TRBJ2-3, with D maybe TRBD2 (6 bases). The germline CDR1 and CDR2 sequences are SGHRS and YFSETQ. V lost 2 bases and J lost 4, with 11 bases in between. The CDR3 is made up of 14 amino acids. CDR3 DNA sequence: TGCGCCAGCAGCTTAGTGGAGGGGCCAGATACGCAGTATTTT. This encodes CASSLVEGPDTQYF.

The V gene is TRBV30, the J gene TRBJ2-3; 12 nucleotides agree with TRBD2. Germline V gene data show CDR1 as GTSNPN and CDR2 as SVGIG (reference sequence). Trimming removed 3 bases from V and 0 bases from J; junction bases left unmatched: 4. The CDR3 contains 16 residues. CDR3 DNA: TGTGCCTGGAGGGGGACTAGCGGGCAAAGCACAGATACGCAGTATTTT. Its translation: CAWRGTSGQSTDTQYF.

The chain recombines TRBV5-1 with TRBJ1-1, with TRBD1 matching 9 bases. Trimming cost V 2 bases and J 2 bases; bases outside gene matches: 1. Germline values: CDR1 SGHRS, CDR2 YFSETQ. The CDR3 sequence is 14 residues long. CDR3 sequence (DNA): TGCGCCAGCAGCTTTACAGGGGGCAACACTGAAGCTTTCTTT. Translating gives CASSFTGGNTEAFF.

The chain employs TRBV10-3 and TRBJ2-7; 7 nucleotides agree with TRBD1. Germline CDR1 ENHRY, CDR2 SYGVKD. V lost 8 bases, J lost 3 bases, and 7 bases stayed unmatched. The CDR3 extends over 13 amino acids. The CDR3 DNA reads as TGTGCCATCTCGGGACAGATTAACTACGAGCAGTACTTC. The encoded protein is CAISGQINYEQYF.

In this sample, this clone turned up a few times. This rearrangement joins TRBV5-1 to TRBJ2-1; TRBD1 matches 7 bases. Germline V gives CDR1 SGHRS, CDR2 YFSETQ. The CDR3 runs to 13 residues. V gave up 5 bases and J gave up 5 bases; unmatched junction bases: 4. The CDR3 DNA sequence: TGCGCCAGCAGTCTTGGGACAGACAATGAGCAGTTCTTC. Translated, it gives CASSLGTDNEQFF.

This clone was observed a few times. V gene TRBV6-5 combines with J gene TRBJ2-5; TRBD1 matches at 8 bases. Germline V gene sequence: CDR1 MNHEY, CDR2 SVGAGI. CDR3 length equals 15 residues. With 7 bases clipped from V and 5 bases from J, the junction kept 12 bases outside the gene matches. CDR3 bases: TGTGCCAGCACCCATCCGGGACAGGAGAAGGAGACCCAGTACTTC. Residues: CASTHPGQEKETQYF.

V and J are TRBV15 and TRBJ1-3; the D is unclear. V dropped 1 base and J dropped 0 bases, with 4 bases sitting between them. The CDR3 is made up of 14 amino acids. Germline V CDR1 and CDR2: LNHNV, YYDKDF (reference sequence). CDR3 residues: CATSRGSSGNTIYF. The CDR3 DNA sequence: TGTGCCACCAGCAGAGGTAGCTCTGGAAACACCATATATTTT.

The chain joins TRBV6-1 to TRBJ2-3, with TRBD2 identical over 12 bases. V lost 7 bases to trimming and J lost 4 bases; unmatched junction nucleotides: 6. This CDR3 spans 15 amino acids. Germline values: CDR1 MNHNS, CDR2 SASEGT. The CDR3 protein is CASMLLAGGPDTQYF. CDR3 coding DNA: TGTGCCAGCATGCTACTAGCGGGAGGTCCAGATACGCAGTATTTT.

The J gene is TRBJ1-5, the V gene TRBV27, with D unclear. The ends were cut back, 11 bases at V and 2 bases at J, with 13 bases in the middle. The CDR3 has 13 residues. CDR1 and CDR2 (germline): MNHEY, SMNVEV (reference sequence). The CDR3 DNA sequence: TGTGCCTCCTCGAGGGCGGGCAATCAGCCCCAGCATTTT. Translating gives CASSRAGNQPQHF.

This clone was counted between two and nine times. The genes are TRBV20-1 and TRBJ1-2; 11 nucleotides agree with TRBD1. Germline CDR1 and CDR2: DFQATT and SNEGSKA (reference sequence). With V trimmed by 6 bases and J by 6 bases, 0 bases remained unmatched. The CDR3 runs 11 residues. Here the CDR3 DNA reads TGCAGTGCGGGACAGGGGGATGGCTACACCTTC. It yields the protein CSAGQGDGYTF.

The CDR3 loop reads CASSADRVVTDTQYF. CDR3 sequence (DNA): TGCGCCAGCAGCGCCGACAGGGTGGTCACAGATACGCAGTATTTT. This chain connects TRBV5-1 to TRBJ2-3; 7 positions agree with TRBD1. V dropped 4 bases and J dropped 2; count of bases not matched to a gene: 7. The length of the CDR3 is 15 residues. From germline, CDR1 is SGHRS and CDR2 YFSETQ.

This rearrangement joins TRBV6-5 to TRBJ1-2, with D perhaps TRBD1 (6 bases). Germline assignment: CDR1 MNHEY and CDR2 SVGAGI. Trimming left V 6 bases short and J 6 bases short, with 14 bases between. The CDR3 covers 13 residues. CDR3 residues: CASSPDRRNGYTF. In DNA, the CDR3 is TGTGCCAGCAGCCCTGACAGGAGGAATGGCTACACCTTC.

The genes are TRBV7-2 and TRBJ2-3, with 11 bases lining up with TRBD2. The J segment lost 2 bases and the V segment lost 1 base, leaving 8 bases of the junction unmatched. The germline V gene encodes CDR1 SGHTA and CDR2 FQGNSA. The CDR3 loop spans 18 amino acids. This chain's CDR3 is CASSLEPSGRINTDTQYF. CDR3 nucleotide sequence: TGTGCCAGCAGCTTAGAACCTAGCGGGAGGATCAACACAGATACGCAGTATTTT.

This chain uses TRBV28 with TRBJ2-2; 8 bases fit TRBD1. CDR3 length: 14 amino acids. Germline loops: CDR1 MDHEN, CDR2 SYDVKM. Losses at the gene ends were 7 bases for V and 5 bases for J; bases not matched to a gene: 6. CDR3 nucleotides: TGTGCCAGCACCAGGACAGGGTATACCGGGGAGCTGTTTTTT. Protein product: CASTRTGYTGELFF. The variable domain in full, with the rest retrieved from reference TRBV28 and TRBJ2-2, is DVKVTQSSRYLVKRTGEKVFLECVQDMDHENMFWYRQDPGLGLRLIYFSYDVKMKEKGDIPEGYSVSREKKERFSLILESASTNQTSMYLCASTRTGYTGELFFGEGSRLTVL.

V gene TRBV19 combines with J gene TRBJ1-4; TRBD1 might be the D (6 bases). CDR3 length: 15 amino acids. V was pared by 6 bases and J by 5 bases, with 16 bases between. The V gene's germline CDR1 is LNHDA and CDR2 SQIVND (reference sequence). CDR3 bases: TGTGCCAGTAGAACTCCGACAGGAGAGAATGAAAAACTGTTTTTT. It yields the protein CASRTPTGENEKLFF.

V and J are TRBV6-1 and TRBJ1-2; TRBD1 matches 9 bases. Losses at the gene ends were 3 bases for V and 2 bases for J; bases not matched to a gene: 1. Germline-derived CDR1 and CDR2 are MNHNS and SASEGT. The CDR3 sequence is 14 residues long. The CDR3 DNA sequence: TGTGCCAGCAGTGAGACAGGGGGAAACTATGGCTACACCTTC. It codes for CASSETGGNYGYTF.

J is TRBJ1-4 and V is TRBV19, with D unresolved. V was shortened by 9 bases and J by 8 bases, with 7 bases between the two germline ends. Germline assignment: CDR1 LNHDA and CDR2 SQIVND (reference sequence). The CDR3 runs 10 residues. The CDR3 bases are TGTGCCAGGAATCGGGAAAAACTGTTTTTT. Translating it yields CARNREKLFF.

The genes are TRBV28 and TRBJ1-5; D may be TRBD1 (5 bases). V was trimmed by 3 bases and J by 0 bases, leaving 9 bases between them. CDR1 and CDR2 (germline): MDHEN, SYDVKM. CDR3 length: 15 residues. In nucleotides, the CDR3 is TGTGCCAGCAGTTTTGTAGGGGATAGCAATCAGCCCCAGCATTTT. Its protein is CASSFVGDSNQPQHF.

The chain's CDR3 is CASSPNPGETQYF. The CDR3 DNA sequence: TGTGCCAGCAGCCCCAACCCCGGAGAGACCCAGTACTTC. The rearrangement links TRBV9 to TRBJ2-5; D unresolved. With 4 bases removed from V and 4 bases from J, the gap between germline ends came to 11 bases. CDR3 length: 13 residues. The germline gives CDR1 SGDLS, CDR2 YYNGEE.

V is TRBV30 and J is TRBJ2-1, with 13 nucleotides matching TRBD2. The CDR3 is 13 residues long. Per germline, CDR1 GTSNPN and CDR2 SVGIG (reference sequence). V lost 8 bases, J lost 7 bases, and 5 bases stayed unmatched. The CDR3 region is CARRLAGGNEQFF. CDR3 sequence (DNA): TGTGCCCGTCGACTAGCGGGAGGTAATGAGCAGTTCTTC.

This rearrangement joins TRBV30 to TRBJ1-2; 7 nucleotides align to TRBD1. The CDR3 spans 15 residues. Per the germline V gene, CDR1 is GTSNPN and CDR2 is SVGIG (reference sequence). Losses at the gene ends were 2 bases for V and 5 bases for J; bases not matched to a gene: 11. DNA for the CDR3: TGTGCCTGGAGTTGGTCGGGGCGGACAGGATATGGCTACACCTTC. The encoded protein is CAWSWSGRTGYGYTF.

The chain joins TRBV5-4 to TRBJ1-2, with D possibly TRBD1 on 6 matching bases. Germline CDR1 is SGHNT and CDR2 is YYREEE (reference sequence). V lost 3 bases and J lost 1, with 16 bases in between. The CDR3 has 16 residues. This CDR3 reads CASSSNRDTINYGYTF. The CDR3 DNA is TGTGCCAGCAGCTCTAACCGGGACACGATTAACTATGGCTACACCTTC.

The V call is TRBV28, the J call TRBJ2-3; the match to TRBD2 covers 10 bases. After removal of 3 bases from V and 0 bases from J, the junction contained 12 bases not matched to a gene. From germline, CDR1 is MDHEN and CDR2 SYDVKM. The CDR3 runs 19 residues. CDR3 DNA: TGTGCCAGCAGTTTGACTAGCGGGCTTACCAGTTCGAGCACAGATACGCAGTATTTT. This gives the protein CASSLTSGLTSSSTDTQYF.

The J gene is TRBJ1-1, the V gene TRBV20-1; the D gene is possibly TRBD1 (5 bases). The CDR3 has 10 amino acids. The germline gives CDR1 DFQATT, CDR2 SNEGSKA (reference sequence). Trimming removed 6 bases at V and 6 bases at J, with 8 bases between. CDR3 DNA: TGCAGTGCAGGGGCTCCTGAAGCTTTCTTT. It is translated as CSAGAPEAFF.

V usage is TRBV5-8 and J usage is TRBJ2-4; D is perhaps TRBD1 (6 bases). V dropped 2 bases and J dropped 7 bases, with 10 bases sitting between them. The CDR3 length is 13 residues. Per the germline V gene, CDR1 is SGHTS and CDR2 is YDEGEE. The CDR3 nucleotides are TGTGCCAGCAGCTTACGACAGGTCAACATTCAGTACTTC. Its protein product is CASSLRQVNIQYF.